Described below is a single T cell receptor beta chain sequence and its context. Clones were sequenced by immunoSEQ multiplex PCR, and TCRdb holds only the in-frame ones, with some missing. Here the sample spans approximately 200,000 clones, 80% being singletons. Self-reported history from a screening survey and questionnaire set each donor's cohort. Germline V CDR1 and CDR2: SGHAT, FQNNGV. Trimming removed 0 bases from V and 4 bases from J; junction bases left unmatched: 4. The length of the CDR3 is 15 residues. This sample was taken from a study of blood T cell repertoires in COVID-19. Study context: PBMCs, B-cell-depleted T cells, or T cells were the source of the cDNA or gDNA that made up the material.

The sample consisted of PBMCs or T cells enriched from blood (not recorded which). This receptor was identified in a woman aged 40 to 49 with acute COVID-19. V is TRBV11-2 and J is TRBJ2-5; 8 bases align to TRBD1. The CDR3 sequence: CASSLDRGLGETQYF. DNA of the CDR3: TGTGCCAGCAGCTTAGACAGGGGGCTTGGAGAGACCCAGTACTTC.